The sequence of this T cell receptor (beta chain) was determined in a study of lymphopenia after photon versus proton radiotherapy. Findings of the study overall: Oligoclonal CD8+ Temra expansion after nadir drove photon patients' diversity drop.

Germline V gene data show CDR1 as SGHRS and CDR2 as YFSETQ. The CDR3 runs 14 residues. V was trimmed by 4 bases and J by 0 bases, leaving 10 bases between them. Regarding this clone: What it recognizes is unknown.

TCRdb's table, derived via immunoSEQ multiplex PCR, lists solely in-frame clones and lacks some. Of around 35,000 clones listed, 85% to 90% are singletons. The sample here was peripheral blood, taken from a patient treated with photon-based radiotherapy. The receptor comes from a man between 50 and 59 years old with gastric cancer. The genes are TRBV5-1 and TRBJ1-1, with D perhaps TRBD1 (6 bases). CDR3 sequence reads: CASSQSGVNTEAFF. The CDR3 DNA reads TGCGCCAGCAGCCAGTCAGGGGTGAACACTGAAGCTTTCTTT.